This T cell receptor beta chain stems from a study of shared clonotypes between healthy human individuals. In the naive CD8 group, cells lacked CD45RO and were positively selected for CCR7, so terminally differentiated effector memory CD45RA+ cells were left out. V lost 0 bases to trimming and J lost 2 bases; unmatched junction nucleotides: 0. The CDR3 is 14 amino acids. Germline CDR1 reads MGHRA; CDR2 reads YSYEKL. Per the authors' pipeline: ImmunoSEQ only sent back junction sequences with no quality scores, so filtering was done differently. Measured with immunoSEQ multiplex PCR; TCRdb has only the in-frame clones, and not every one. That table furnishes V, J and clone size, whereas the DNA furnished D and trimming. The top ten hold under 2% of the sample, which has around 2.1 million clones, 85% to 95% seen once.

The sequence derives from a young man in good health. Some clones in this sample may be carry-over from other donors' samples. The source material was naive CD8+ T cells from PBMCs. The chain combines TRBV4-1 with TRBJ2-7; TRBD1 matches at 8 bases. In DNA form, the CDR3 reads TGCGCCAGCAGCCAAGAACAGGGGGCCTACGAGCAGTACTTC. Its protein product is CASSQEQGAYEQYF.